The sequence of this T cell receptor beta chain was determined in a study of T cell responses to AZD1222 COVID-19 vaccine. This table comes from immunoSEQ multiplex PCR, and its TCRdb copy is limited to in-frame clones, with some not included. Of 85,000 to 130,000 clones in the sample, about nine tenths were seen once. About this clone itself: The target antigen is unknown.

V shed 8 bases, J shed 4 bases, and the junction held 14 bases outside the gene matches. The V gene's germline CDR1 is MDHEN and CDR2 SYDVKM. This CDR3 has 16 residues. Study-wide results and limits: Clonal diversity was possibly underestimated; the donors were predominantly white British and more often female. The study found vaccine-associated CD4 TCRs spanning spike, dominant at 160-218 and 743-854. The number of AZD1222 recipients seropositive at baseline was only 5 to 7. Unmutated variant regions are reportedly the target of nearly half of TCRs that are spike-specific.

The chain carries TRBV28 and TRBJ1-5; TRBD1 aligns across 7 bases. The sample here was peripheral blood, taken 28 days after the second dose of the MenACWY control vaccine. The origin of this receptor is an adult who received the MenACWY meningococcal vaccine as a control. The CDR3 DNA follows: TGTGCCAGCGGGAATCCAACGACAGGGTCAAATCAGCCCCAGCATTTT. The encoded protein is CASGNPTTGSNQPQHF.